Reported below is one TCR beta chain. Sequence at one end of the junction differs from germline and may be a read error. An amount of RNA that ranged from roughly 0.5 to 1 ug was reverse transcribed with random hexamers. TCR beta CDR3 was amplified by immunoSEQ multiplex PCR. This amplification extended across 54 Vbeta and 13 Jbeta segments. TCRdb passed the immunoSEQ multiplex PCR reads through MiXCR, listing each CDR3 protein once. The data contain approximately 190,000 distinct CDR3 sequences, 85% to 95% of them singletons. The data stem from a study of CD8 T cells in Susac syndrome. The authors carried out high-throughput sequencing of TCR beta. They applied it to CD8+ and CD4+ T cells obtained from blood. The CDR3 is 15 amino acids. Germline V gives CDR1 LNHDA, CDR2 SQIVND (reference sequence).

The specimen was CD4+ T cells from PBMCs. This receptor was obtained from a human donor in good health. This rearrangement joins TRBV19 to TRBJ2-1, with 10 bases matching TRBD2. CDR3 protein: CASRLAGGSSNEQFF. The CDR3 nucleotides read TGTGCCAGTCGCTTAGCGGGGGGCTCCTCCAATGAGCAGTTCTTC.